This TCR beta chain was obtained from a study of CD8 T cells in Susac syndrome. Study overall: Within the sequenced group of Susac syndrome patients, over 5 showed active disease and roughly eight were in remission.

About this clonotype: At one end the junction does not follow the germline gene, possibly because of a read error.

Sequencing targeted TCR beta in blood CD8+ and CD4+ T cells. When the RNA was reverse transcribed, random hexamers were used with an input of roughly 0.45 to 1 ug. TCR beta CDR3 was amplified by immunoSEQ covering 54 Vbeta and 13 Jbeta. TCRdb re-analysed the immunoSEQ multiplex PCR reads in MiXCR, keeping a single row per CDR3 protein. The sample contains roughly 80,000 distinct CDR3 sequences, approximately 94% of which appear only once. Sequenced material: CD8+ T cells from PBMCs. This clonotype originated in a human donor with Susac syndrome.

The DNA of the CDR3 is TGTGCCAGCAGTTTCCGGATGAGTAGGGAGCTCCATTTT. Protein: CASSFRMSRELHF. The rearrangement joins TRBV28 to TRBJ1-6; no definite D call. This CDR3 is 13 amino acids long. The V gene's germline CDR1 is MDHEN and CDR2 SYDVKM.